This T cell receptor beta chain comes out of a study of long-term antiretroviral therapy in people with HIV. This was the immunoSEQ v3.0 assay at survey level. Sequencing used immunoSEQ multiplex PCR; TCRdb keeps in-frame clones, though not all of them. The repertoire holds about 22,000 clones, with about 82% as singletons. The CDR3 consists of 14 residues. Trimming removed 6 bases from V and 6 bases from J, with 14 bases in between. CDR1 is MNHEY and CDR2 is SMNVEV in the germline V gene (reference sequence). This sample comprised unsorted PBMCs, obtained 1.3 years after starting antiretroviral therapy. The sequence was obtained from a man in his sixties with HIV. This chain uses TRBV27 with TRBJ2-2; D might be TRBD2 (6 bases). Here the CDR3 reads CASSLRGRAGELFF. Here the CDR3 DNA reads TGTGCCAGCAGCTTGCGGGGAAGGGCCGGGGAGCTGTTTTTT.